The present entry profiles one T cell receptor beta chain with its context. RNA extraction was followed by reverse transcription into cDNA, which acted as the sequencing template. This table comes from immunoSEQ multiplex PCR, and its TCRdb copy is limited to in-frame clones, with some not included. This table has around 70,000 clones, over 25% appearing once. Stated treatment: oral pan-JAK inhibitor, 5-10 mg twice daily. The data were taken from a study of CD8+ T cells in alopecia areata. Germline V gives CDR1 MNHNY, CDR2 SVGAGI (reference sequence). The CDR3 length is 13 residues. The germline V and J ends were trimmed by 9 bases and 3 bases, with 15 bases remaining between them.

The sample here was CD8+ T cells sorted from blood, taken at week 4, from a patient treated with tofacitinib. This TCR came from a human donor with alopecia areata. The chain has TRBV6-6 and TRBJ2-7, with D perhaps TRBD1 or TRBD2 (6 bases each). The CDR3 spells CASRIGGSYEQYF. For the CDR3, the DNA is TGTGCCAGTCGAATCGGGGGCAGCTACGAGCAGTACTTC.